Listed below are T cell receptor beta chains from one sample, sequenced in a study of regulatory T cells in long-lasting Graves disease. TCRdb reanalysed the multiplex PCR reads using MiXCR and keeps one entry per CDR3 protein. The data show 250,000 to 400,000 distinct CDR3 sequences, roughly 18% seen once. Sequencing used peripheral blood mononuclear cells (PBMCs), obtained at new diagnosis, from a patient treated with antithyroid drugs. These TCRs come from a female donor with Graves disease. Both conserved end residues are part of each CDR3. The order of the fields is D gene, V gene, J gene, clone size, CDR3 protein, CDR3 DNA. A D gene is named only where the DNA matches it firmly. Clone size appears in some rows only: once, few, many, or a class for an expanded clone.

NA	TRBV5-5	TRBJ1-5	NA	CASSFVGQCIGNQPQHF	TGTGCCAGCAGCTTCGTTGGACAGTGTATCGGCAATCAGCCCCAGCATTTT
NA	TRBV28	TRBJ2-3	few	CASSSTGTSTDTQYF	TGTGCCAGCAGTTCGACTGGGACTAGCACAGATACGCAGTATTTT
TRBD1	TRBV5-1	TRBJ2-7	many	CASSWDRGDLTYEQYF	TGCGCCAGCAGCTGGGACAGGGGAGACCTCACCTACGAGCAGTACTTC
NA	TRBV12-3/TRBV12-4	TRBJ2-2	many	CASSFHGGELFF	TGTGCCAGCAGTTTTCATGGGGGGGAGCTGTTTTTT
NA	TRBV7-3	TRBJ2-5	many	CASRQEQETQYF	TGTGCCAGCAGGCAGGAGCAAGAGACCCAGTACTTC
NA	TRBV20-1	TRBJ2-1	many	CSAGILVYNEQFF	TGCAGTGCTGGAATACTAGTCTACAATGAGCAGTTCTTC
NA	TRBV12-3/TRBV12-4	TRBJ2-7	many	CASTLGHYEQYF	TGTGCCAGCACCCTGGGACACTACGAGCAGTACTTC
TRBD2	TRBV18	TRBJ2-1	few	CASSLRDTRTSLQDNEQFF	TGTGCCAGCTCACTTCGGGACACTCGGACTAGCCTACAGGACAATGAGCAGTTCTTC
TRBD2	TRBV10-2	TRBJ2-3	few	CASNPGGFTDTQYF	TGCGCCAGCAACCCGGGGGGGTTCACAGATACGCAGTATTTT
NA	TRBV15	TRBJ2-3	many	CATSSRYPTSTDTQYF	TGTGCCACCAGCAGCCGATACCCCACTAGCACAGATACGCAGTATTTT
NA	TRBV5-1	TRBJ2-1	NA	CASSPGLSGVEQFF	TGCGCCAGCAGCCCTGGACTATCGGGAGTTGAGCAGTTCTTC
NA	TRBV7-9	TRBJ1-3	NA	CASSPPGASSGNTIYF	TGTGCCAGCAGCCCCCCCGGGGCCAGCTCTGGAAACACCATATATTTT
TRBD2	TRBV5-1	TRBJ2-3	few	CASTTERTSGSYTDTQYF	TGCGCCAGCACCACCGAGCGGACTAGCGGTTCTTACACAGATACGCAGTATTTT
NA	TRBV6-1	TRBJ2-5	many	CASSPEETQYF	TGTGCCAGCAGTCCCGAAGAGACCCAGTACTTC
NA	TRBV28	TRBJ2-7	few	CASSFLRGTYEQYF	TGTGCCAGCAGTTTTCTCCGAGGCACCTACGAGCAGTACTTC
NA	TRBV2	TRBJ2-7	many	CASTDSEASHEQYF	TGTGCCAGCACCGATAGCGAGGCAAGCCACGAGCAGTACTTC
TRBD1	TRBV11-2	TRBJ2-1	many	CASREVPGQGAYNEQFF	TGTGCCAGCAGAGAAGTCCCGGGACAGGGGGCCTACAATGAGCAGTTCTTC
NA	TRBV3-1	TRBJ1-2	many	CASSQTVGGYTF	TGTGCCAGCAGCCAAACCGTCGGGGGCTACACCTTC
NA	TRBV10-1	TRBJ2-1	few	CASSVAGLNEQFF	TGCGCCAGCAGTGTAGCAGGACTCAATGAGCAGTTCTTC
TRBD2	TRBV14	TRBJ2-6	NA	CASSRTRGSGANVLTF	TGTGCCAGCAGCCGGACTAGGGGATCGGGGGCCAACGTCCTGACTTTC
TRBD2	TRBV4-1	TRBJ2-1	NA	CASSHLSRGGYNEQFF	TGCGCCAGCAGCCACCTCTCACGGGGGGGTTACAATGAGCAGTTCTTC
NA	TRBV2	TRBJ2-5	many	CASRNWGLGCIQTQYF	TGTGCCAGCAGGAACTGGGGGCTGGGTTGTATACAGACCCAGTACTTC
NA	TRBV5-1	TRBJ1-2	few	CTSSLAASGYTF	TGCACCAGCAGCTTGGCGGCTTCCGGCTACACCTTC
TRBD1	TRBV28	TRBJ1-5	NA	CASSLQGGYQPQHF	TGTGCCAGCAGTTTACAGGGGGGATATCAGCCCCAGCATTTT
NA	TRBV12-3/TRBV12-4	TRBJ2-7	many	CASSLPRAAEQYF	TGTGCCAGCAGTTTACCGCGGGCCGCCGAGCAGTACTTC
TRBD1	TRBV12-3/TRBV12-4	TRBJ2-1	many	CASSFWTGDNEQFF	TGTGCCAGCAGTTTTTGGACAGGGGACAATGAGCAGTTCTTC
NA	TRBV18	TRBJ2-7	many	CASSPQLIGNYEQYF	TGTGCCAGCTCACCACAACTAATCGGTAACTACGAGCAGTACTTC
NA	TRBV20-1	TRBJ2-5	many	CSAAQGGKTQYF	TGCAGTGCCGCTCAGGGGGGGAAGACCCAGTACTTC
NA	TRBV12-3/TRBV12-4	TRBJ1-3	few	CASSRPGDRGNTIYF	TGTGCCAGCAGCCGCCCCGGGGACCGGGGAAACACCATATATTTT
NA	TRBV20-1	TRBJ2-1	many	CSARAPGLVNEQFF	TGCAGTGCTAGAGCTCCGGGACTTGTCAATGAGCAGTTCTTC
NA	TRBV18	TRBJ1-1	many	CASSPGLGAEAFF	TGTGCCAGCTCACCGGGACTAGGCGCTGAAGCTTTCTTT
NA	TRBV27	TRBJ2-5	many	CASSPSSARGQGETQYF	TGTGCCAGCAGTCCTTCGTCCGCCAGAGGCCAGGGAGAGACCCAGTACTTC
NA	TRBV7-9	TRBJ1-1	few	CASTSGASVGAEAFF	TGTGCCAGCACCTCAGGGGCCTCGGTGGGTGCTGAAGCTTTCTTT
NA	TRBV10-3	TRBJ2-7	NA	CANSQGDVFYEQYF	TGTGCCAATTCCCAGGGTGACGTCTTCTACGAGCAGTACTTC
TRBD1	TRBV7-8	TRBJ2-7	many	CASSLGQGPTYEQYF	TGTGCCAGCAGCCTGGGACAGGGGCCTACCTACGAGCAGTACTTC
NA	TRBV6-1	TRBJ1-2	many	CASSTPNYGYTF	TGTGCCAGCAGCACACCTAACTATGGCTACACCTTC
NA	TRBV6-5	TRBJ1-2	many	CASSYMADSVGGYTF	TGTGCCAGCAGTTACATGGCAGATTCCGTGGGAGGCTACACCTTC
NA	TRBV13	TRBJ2-1	many	CASSLGLVGDEQFF	TGTGCCAGCAGCTTAGGCCTTGTGGGCGATGAGCAGTTCTTC
NA	TRBV20-1	TRBJ1-1	NA	CSASRSGGTEAFF	TGCAGTGCCAGTAGGTCGGGGGGGACTGAAGCTTTCTTT
NA	TRBV29-1	TRBJ1-2	many	CSVVDSPTADRSYGYTF	TGCAGCGTTGTTGATTCCCCAACAGCGGACAGATCTTATGGCTACACCTTC
NA	TRBV30	TRBJ2-5	many	CAWIRPGGPGETQYF	TGTGCCTGGATCCGACCGGGCGGGCCTGGAGAGACCCAGTACTTC
TRBD2	TRBV11-3	TRBJ2-1	many	CASSLIISGDEQFF	TGTGCCAGCAGCCTAATCATTAGCGGGGATGAGCAGTTCTTC
NA	TRBV12-3/TRBV12-4	TRBJ1-3	few	CASSLSLRNTIYF	TGTGCCAGCAGTTTATCATTAAGAAACACCATATATTTT
TRBD1	TRBV30	TRBJ2-1	NA	CAWSDPGQDYNEQFF	TGTGCCTGGAGTGATCCGGGACAGGATTACAATGAGCAGTTCTTC
NA	TRBV20-1	TRBJ2-5	NA	CSARDFGAGGSETQYF	TGCAGTGCTAGAGATTTTGGCGCTGGGGGGTCGGAGACCCAGTACTTC
TRBD1	TRBV12-3/TRBV12-4	TRBJ1-2	NA	CASSPGTEEGYTF	TGTGCCAGCAGTCCCGGGACAGAAGAAGGCTACACCTTC